This record looks at one T cell receptor (beta chain) sequence and its context. This specimen belongs to a study of cytomegalovirus exposure and HLA in healthy donors. Germline values: CDR1 SQVTM, CDR2 ANQGSEA. The CDR3 has 13 amino acids. J was trimmed by 11 bases and V by 6 bases; bases with no gene match: 15. Both 60 Vbeta primers and 13 Jbeta primers went into the PCR. The protocol was immunoSEQ multiplex PCR, while the TCRdb copy is restricted to in-frame clones and leaves out a portion. The data hold over 110,000 clones, with around 82% observed a single time. The chain joins TRBV29-1 to TRBJ1-1; 7 nucleotides match TRBD1. The sequence was collected from a woman aged 40 to 55 in good health and CMV-seropositive. Specimen: PBMCs. CDR3 sequence (DNA): TGCAGCGTAGAGGACAGGCCCTCTCGGGGGGCTTTCTTT. The encoded protein is CSVEDRPSRGAFF.